Shown below are 8 T cell receptor beta chains from a single sample sequenced in a study of molecular identifiers for immune sequencing clone quantification. TCRdb reprocessed the PCR reads via MiXCR and lists one record per CDR3 protein. The sample lists some 650,000 distinct CDR3 sequences, 20% seen once, with 0.75% to 0.95% in the top ten. Material for sequencing was naive CD8+ T cells from blood, with Jurkat cell RNA spiked in. Subset denoted: FACS-sorted CD8+CD4-CCR7+CD45RA+ naive T cells. The receptors derive from a human donor in good health. Some libraries in this study had Jurkat cell RNA spiked in.

This clonotype was observed a handful of times. This sequence joins TRBV27 and TRBJ2-3; 9 bases align to TRBD2. The junction had 15 bases not matched to a gene; V was cut back by 0 bases and J by 5 bases. CDR3 length: 19 residues. Germline V gene lookup returns CDR1 MNHEY and CDR2 SMNVEV (reference sequence). CDR3 DNA: TGTGCCAGCAGTTTATCCCCCTGGCCTAGCGGGGATGCTGGAGATACGCAGTATTTT. Its translation: CASSLSPWPSGDAGDTQYF.

This clonotype occurred many times. The chain couples TRBV20-1 to TRBJ2-3; 9 bases fit TRBD2. V shed 1 base and J 0 bases; nucleotides not matched to a gene: 5. Per germline, CDR1 DFQATT and CDR2 SNEGSKA (reference sequence). This CDR3 is 16 amino acids long. CDR3 coding DNA: TGCAGTGCTAGAGCGGCTAGCGGGGCTAGCACAGATACGCAGTATTTT. It specifies CSARAASGASTDTQYF.

This clonotype was counted at least ten times. The V and J genes are TRBV20-1 and TRBJ1-5, with a tentative D call TRBD1 (6 bases). Germline-derived CDR1 and CDR2 are DFQATT and SNEGSKA (reference sequence). The CDR3 contains 15 residues. Trimming left V 0 bases short and J 7 bases short, with 16 bases between. In nucleotides, the CDR3 is TGCAGTGCTAGAGATTATTCAGGGGCGGAACAGCCCCAGCATTTT. Encoded protein: CSARDYSGAEQPQHF.

This clonotype showed up many times. The genes are TRBV29-1 and TRBJ1-1, with 7 positions matching TRBD1. The trim removed 6 bases at V and 0 bases at J, leaving 7 bases unmatched. The length of the CDR3 is 14 residues. The germline CDR1 and CDR2 sequences are SQVTM and ANQGSEA. CDR3 amino acids: CSVMLQGMNTEAFF. CDR3 DNA sequence: TGCAGCGTCATGTTACAGGGGATGAACACTGAAGCTTTCTTT.

This clonotype was observed many times. This rearrangement joins TRBV24-1 to TRBJ2-3; D is undetermined. V was cut by 4 bases and J by 1 base, with 8 bases left in between. This CDR3 contains 14 residues. The V gene's germline CDR1 is KGHDR and CDR2 SFDVKD. CDR3 in amino acids: CATSEWAGTDTQYF. For the CDR3, the DNA is TGTGCCACCAGTGAGTGGGCAGGCACAGATACGCAGTATTTT.

On this clonotype itself: A much larger clonotype is one base distant, so this may be a read error. The V call is TRBV30, the J call TRBJ2-3; 7 bases are a match to TRBD2. The CDR3 runs to 14 residues. The V and J ends lost 0 bases and 11 bases, in that order; junction bases with no gene match: 11. The germline V gene encodes CDR1 GTSNPN and CDR2 SVGIG (reference sequence). As DNA, the CDR3 is TGTGCCTGGAGTGTATCCAGCGGGGAGTATATGCAGTATTTT. Amino acid sequence: CAWSVSSGEYMQYF.

This clonotype was counted at least ten times. The rearrangement links TRBV27 to TRBJ2-3, with 11 bases matching TRBD2. The CDR3 is 15 amino acids. Per germline, CDR1 MNHEY and CDR2 SMNVEV (reference sequence). Losses at the gene ends were 5 bases for V and 1 base for J; bases not matched to a gene: 2. This chain's CDR3 is CASSTTSGGTDTQYF. The CDR3 coding sequence is TGTGCCAGCAGTACGACTAGCGGGGGCACAGATACGCAGTATTTT.

Comment on this clonotype: This clone may be a read error of a much larger clone one base away. This chain connects TRBV30 to TRBJ1-1, with D possibly being TRBD1 (6 bases). CDR1 is GTSNPN, CDR2 SVGIG, per germline (reference sequence). The CDR3 has 14 residues. CDR3 nucleotide sequence: TGTGCCTGGAGTGGGACAGATATGAACACTGAAGCTCTCTTT. It yields the protein CAWSGTDMNTEALF. Full variable domain (outside the CDR3, taken from reference TRBV30 and TRBJ1-1): SQTIHQWPATLVQPVGSPLSLECTVEGTSNPNLYWYRQAAGRGLQLLFYSVGIGQISSEVPQNLSASRPQDRQFILSSKKLLLSDSGFYLCAWSGTDMNTEALFGQGTRLTVV.